Following are 30 T cell receptor beta chains from one sample sequenced in a study of shared clonotypes between healthy human individuals. Generated by immunoSEQ multiplex PCR, the TCRdb table keeps only in-frame clones and is missing some. The sample carries a few million clones, more than 90% recorded once. Input material: naive CD4+ T cells sorted from blood. Subset meaning: CD45RA+ positively selected. The receptors originated from a man younger than 35 in good health.

This clone was picked up one time. The same CDR3 arises from other DNA sequences in this sample as well. The chain recombines TRBV2 with TRBJ1-5, with D uncertain. V dropped 4 bases and J dropped 7 bases, with 8 bases sitting between them. This CDR3 spans 12 amino acids. Germline V gives CDR1 SNHLY, CDR2 FYNNEI. CDR3 DNA: TGTGCCAGCAGTGGGACCGGACAGCCCCAGCATTTT. Its translation is CASSGTGQPQHF.

The genes are TRBV19 and TRBJ2-5; unclear D gene. CDR1 is LNHDA and CDR2 is SQIVND in the germline V gene (reference sequence). V shed 1 base and J shed 0 bases, with 6 bases lying between them. This CDR3 comprises 14 residues. CDR3 bases: TGTGCCAGTAGTATAGCCGTACACCAAGAGACCCAGTACTTC. It yields the protein CASSIAVHQETQYF. The full variable domain, with the rest looked up from reference TRBV19 and TRBJ2-5, is DGGITQSPKYLFRKEGQNVTLSCEQNLNHDAMYWYRQDPGQGLRLIYYSQIVNDFQKGDIAEGYSVSREKKESFPLTVTSAQKNPTAFYLCASSIAVHQETQYFGPGTRLLVL.

The rearrangement uses TRBV11-2 and TRBJ2-2; D not resolved. The V end lost 0 bases, the J end lost 4 bases, and 6 bases lay between the germline ends. Germline CDR1 and CDR2: SGHAT and FQNNGV. The CDR3 has 14 residues. The CDR3 DNA sequence: TGTGCCAGCAGCTTAGATCTTCCCACCGGGGAGCTGTTTTTT. Translating it yields CASSLDLPTGELFF.

The table lists this clone with a few counts. The chain carries TRBV29-1 and TRBJ1-2; D perhaps matches TRBD1 (5 bases). The CDR3 is made up of 15 amino acids. Trimming took off 0 bases at V and 7 bases at J, with 18 bases between the two ends. Germline V gene lookup returns CDR1 SQVTM and CDR2 ANQGSEA. CDR3: CSVEDRKGTAVGYTF. The CDR3, as DNA: TGCAGCGTTGAAGATAGGAAGGGGACGGCGGTTGGCTACACCTTC.

This clone was seen once. The genes are TRBV2 and TRBJ2-5; a weak D match, TRBD2 (5 bases). This CDR3 comprises 14 residues. The germline gives CDR1 SNHLY, CDR2 FYNNEI. Trimming cost V 7 bases and J 2 bases, with 14 bases left between them. CDR3 residues: CASTRRTSQETQYF. The CDR3, as DNA: TGTGCCAGCACCAGACGGACTTCGCAAGAGACCCAGTACTTC.

This clone was detected once. The chain is built from TRBV19 and TRBJ1-6; 7 bases are shared with TRBD1. CDR1 is LNHDA and CDR2 is SQIVND in the germline V gene (reference sequence). Trimming took 4 bases from V and 9 from J; bases not matched to a gene: 6. CDR3 size: 14 residues. CDR3 residues: CASSTTGWSSPLHF. CDR3 DNA sequence: TGTGCCAGTAGTACGACAGGGTGGAGTTCACCCCTCCACTTT.

Only one count was recorded for this clone. The chain uses TRBV21-1 and TRBJ1-5; the table assigns TRBD1, which was not confirmed against the DNA. TRBV21-1 is a pseudogene locus. The CDR3 contains 20 residues. The CDR3 region is CASSKVRKRDRVKGNQPQHF. CDR3 nucleotide sequence: TGTGCCAGCAGCAAAGTCCGTAAAAGGGACAGGGTTAAAGGCAATCAGCCCCAGCATTTT.

Note on this clone: One end of the junction fails to match germline, which may point to a read error. This sequence joins TRBV4-1 and TRBJ2-7; no reliable D call. This CDR3 is built from 12 residues. From germline, CDR1 is MGHRA and CDR2 YSYEKL. The CDR3 spells CASSWNSYGQYF. CDR3 nucleotide sequence: TGCGCCAGCAGCTGGAACAGCTACGGGCAGTACTTC.

Of note for this clone: This sample includes further DNA sequences coding for the same CDR3. The chain carries TRBV5-1 and TRBJ2-6; possibly TRBD1 for D (5 bases). The V gene lost 0 bases and the J gene lost 4 bases, with 8 bases spanning the gap. CDR1 and CDR2 (germline): SGHRS, YFSETQ. CDR3 length equals 15 residues. CDR3 nucleotide sequence: TGCGCCAGCAGCTTGGAAGGGGCGGGGGCCAACGTCCTGACTTTC. It specifies CASSLEGAGANVLTF.

V gene TRBV6-5 combines with J gene TRBJ1-4, with 8 bases lining up with TRBD1. This CDR3 is 14 amino acids long. J was trimmed by 7 bases and V by 6 bases; bases with no gene match: 7. CDR1 is MNHEY, CDR2 SVGAGI, per germline. CDR3 sequence: CASRRQGPGEKLFF. The CDR3 DNA is TGTGCCAGCAGACGACAGGGGCCAGGTGAAAAACTGTTTTTT.

The rearrangement links TRBV19 to TRBJ2-2; no firm D call. V was pared by 6 bases and J by 2 bases, with 13 bases between. CDR1 and CDR2 (germline): LNHDA, SQIVND (reference sequence). The CDR3 length is 15 residues. The CDR3 DNA reads as TGTGCCAGTAGCAATCTCTTGGGTAACACCGGGGAGCTGTTTTTT. Its translation is CASSNLLGNTGELFF.

The chain carries TRBV27 and TRBJ2-7; 8 nucleotides agree with TRBD2. CDR3 length equals 12 residues. The V segment lost 8 bases and the J segment 8 bases; nucleotides outside the gene matches: 8. Germline CDR1 reads MNHEY; CDR2 reads SMNVEV (reference sequence). CDR3 sequence (DNA): TGTGCCAGCCGCGGGGGGCCCCTGCAGCAGTACTTC. Protein: CASRGGPLQQYF.

Turning to this clone: The same CDR3 is also encoded by other DNA sequences in this sample. The V call is TRBV25-1, the J call TRBJ2-2, with D tentatively TRBD2 (5 bases). Germline V lookup: CDR1 MGHDK, CDR2 SYGVNS. The CDR3 spans 14 residues. V dropped 3 bases and J dropped 0 bases, with 5 bases sitting between them. This CDR3 reads CASSDGANTGELFF. The CDR3 DNA reads as TGTGCCAGCAGTGACGGGGCGAACACCGGGGAGCTGTTTTTT.

This chain uses TRBV29-1 with TRBJ2-3; 11 positions match TRBD2. With 6 bases clipped from V and 5 bases from J, the junction kept 10 bases outside the gene matches. CDR1 is SQVTM and CDR2 is ANQGSEA in the germline V gene. The CDR3 is made up of 15 amino acids. This CDR3 is CSVRDSGGAVDTQYF. The CDR3 DNA sequence: TGCAGCGTCCGCGATAGCGGGGGGGCCGTAGATACGCAGTATTTT.

The chain is built from TRBV2 and TRBJ1-6; D may be TRBD1 (6 bases). Trimming took 8 bases from V and 7 from J, leaving 9 bases between them. CDR3 length: 12 amino acids. Germline values: CDR1 SNHLY, CDR2 FYNNEI. The CDR3 DNA is TGTGCCAGCGACACAGGGAATTCACCCCTCCACTTT. As protein: CASDTGNSPLHF.

The chain joins TRBV20-1 to TRBJ2-1, with D maybe TRBD1 (5 bases). Germline CDR1 DFQATT, CDR2 SNEGSKA (reference sequence). V was cut by 6 bases and J by 6 bases, with 9 bases left in between. The CDR3 extends over 11 amino acids. The CDR3 region has the DNA TGCAGTGCCCAGGGCCTCAATGAGCAGTTCTTC. Translation: CSAQGLNEQFF.

A word on this clone: This specimen includes other DNA sequences encoding the same CDR3. CDR3 sequence: CASSPQSSYEQYF. Written as DNA, the CDR3 is TGTGCCAGCAGTCCCCAAAGCTCCTACGAGCAGTACTTC. The chain couples TRBV27 to TRBJ2-7; D is uncertain. Germline lookup yields CDR1 MNHEY and CDR2 SMNVEV (reference sequence). The V and J ends lost 5 bases and 0 bases respectively, with 8 bases between them. CDR3 size: 13 residues.

The rearrangement uses TRBV28 and TRBJ2-3; D is undetermined. Germline lookup yields CDR1 MDHEN and CDR2 SYDVKM. V gave up 8 bases and J gave up 3 bases, with 15 bases separating them. The length of the CDR3 is 14 residues. The CDR3 loop is CASALGEVTDTQYF. CDR3 nucleotide sequence: TGTGCCAGCGCCCTTGGAGAGGTGACAGATACGCAGTATTTT.

Here the CDR3 DNA reads TGTGCCAGCAGTGAAAGGATTGGCCCACCTAGTTACAATGAGCAGTTCTTC. It is translated as CASSERIGPPSYNEQFF. The chain is built from TRBV6-1 and TRBJ2-1; D is undetermined. Germline V gives CDR1 MNHNS, CDR2 SASEGT. Trimming stripped 2 bases from V and 4 bases from J, with 18 bases between. This CDR3 comprises 17 residues.

Notes on this clone: One end of the junction fails to match germline, which may point to a read error. The chain joins TRBV30 to TRBJ1-2; perhaps TRBD1 as D (6 bases). The CDR3 consists of 14 residues. Per germline, CDR1 GTSNPN and CDR2 SVGIG (reference sequence). The CDR3 nucleotides are TGTGCCTGGAGTGTAACAGGGTGGAGCTATGGCTACGCCTTC. It is translated as CAWSVTGWSYGYAF.

V usage is TRBV6-5 and J usage is TRBJ2-7; D is unresolved. The CDR3 extends over 13 amino acids. Trimming removed 6 bases from V and 6 bases from J, with 15 bases in between. Germline loops: CDR1 MNHEY, CDR2 SVGAGI. For the CDR3, the DNA is TGTGCCAGCAGGAATCTGGGGAAGTTCGAGCAGTACTTC. The encoded protein is CASRNLGKFEQYF.

This chain links TRBV29-1 with TRBJ2-5, with 7 positions matching TRBD2. This CDR3 has 12 amino acids. In germline, CDR1 is SQVTM, CDR2 ANQGSEA. The V gene end was trimmed by 5 bases and the J gene end by 2 bases; junction bases not matched to a gene: 2. CDR3 residues: CSVSGAQETQYF. Here the CDR3 DNA reads TGCAGCGTTAGCGGGGCTCAAGAGACCCAGTACTTC.

This rearrangement joins TRBV7-3 to TRBJ2-7; no reliable D call. This CDR3 has 15 residues. V was clipped by 1 base and J by 2 bases, with 12 bases between them. Germline lookup yields CDR1 SGHTA and CDR2 FQGTGA. The CDR3 spells CASSLMASTAYEQYF. In nucleotides, the CDR3 is TGTGCCAGCAGCTTAATGGCCAGTACAGCCTACGAGCAGTACTTC.

The V gene is TRBV6-5, the J gene TRBJ1-6, with 7 bases identical to TRBD1. The CDR3 covers 14 residues. Germline V gene lookup returns CDR1 MNHEY and CDR2 SVGAGI. With V trimmed by 10 bases and J by 7 bases, 10 bases remained unmatched. The chain's CDR3 is CAITLRDSNSPLHF. In nucleotides, the CDR3 is TGTGCCATTACCCTCCGGGACAGCAATTCACCCCTCCACTTT.

The rearrangement uses TRBV4-1 and TRBJ2-3; 7 bases are a match to TRBD2. In germline, CDR1 is MGHRA, CDR2 YSYEKL. This CDR3 is built from 15 residues. Trimming removed 4 bases from V and 2 bases from J; junction bases left unmatched: 6. The CDR3 DNA is TGCGCCAGCAGCCGGGAGCGGGGCCTCACAGATACGCAGTATTTT. Amino acid sequence: CASSRERGLTDTQYF.

V is TRBV6-1 and J is TRBJ1-5; 8 nucleotides align to TRBD1. Germline lookup yields CDR1 MNHNS and CDR2 SASEGT. With V trimmed by 9 bases and J by 10 bases, 2 bases remained unmatched. This CDR3 contains 10 residues. DNA for the CDR3: TGTGCCAGGACAGGGGAACCCCAGCATTTT. Translation gives CARTGEPQHF.

The CDR3 nucleotides are TGTGCCAGCAGTCAGATGAGGGGGCAGGTAGATACGCAGTATTTT. Amino acids: CASSQMRGQVDTQYF. The chain is built from TRBV27 and TRBJ2-3, with TRBD1 matching over 7 bases. With 5 bases clipped from V and 5 bases from J, the junction kept 10 bases outside the gene matches. This CDR3 has 15 amino acids. The germline V gene has CDR1 MNHEY and CDR2 SMNVEV (reference sequence).

Turning to this clone: Within the sample, other DNA sequences also encode this same CDR3. The CDR3 protein is CASSSGLAGINEQFF. The CDR3 DNA reads as TGTGCCAGCAGCTCGGGACTAGCGGGAATTAATGAGCAGTTCTTC. J is TRBJ2-1 and V is TRBV5-4; 13 bases agree with TRBD2. This CDR3 has 15 amino acids. Germline V CDR1 and CDR2: SGHNT, YYREEE (reference sequence). Germline trimming cut 3 bases from V and 7 bases from J; bases unmatched to any gene: 4.

This clone appeared a single time. Additional DNA sequences in this sample encode the identical CDR3. The chain uses TRBV5-6 and TRBJ1-1; no clear D gene. The germline V gene encodes CDR1 SGHDT and CDR2 YYEEEE. The CDR3 length is 14 residues. V lost 3 bases and J 0 bases, leaving 9 bases between the germline ends. The CDR3 loop is CASSWVNLNTEAFF. Written as DNA, the CDR3 is TGTGCCAGCAGCTGGGTCAATTTGAACACTGAAGCTTTCTTT.

This clone was seen only once. For the CDR3, the DNA is TGTGCCATCACGGCGACTAACAATGAGCAGTTCTTC. Translated, it gives CAITATNNEQFF. This chain links TRBV10-3 with TRBJ2-1, with D possibly TRBD2 on 5 matching bases. V shed 7 bases and J shed 5 bases, with 9 bases lying between them. The CDR3 runs to 12 residues. The germline CDR1 and CDR2 sequences are ENHRY and SYGVKD.